The 26 T cell receptor beta chains in this list originate from one sample, sequenced in a study of molecular identifiers for immune sequencing clone quantification. In TCRdb, the PCR reads were re-called with MiXCR into one record per CDR3 protein. Counted here are about 100,000 distinct CDR3 sequences, about 35% occurring once; the ten biggest clones make up 9% to 10%. Sequencing was carried out using naive CD8+ T cells from blood, with Jurkat cell RNA spiked in. Subset noted: FACS-sorted CD8+CD4-CCR7+CD45RA+ naive T cells. The receptors derive from a human donor in good health. Some libraries in this study had Jurkat cell RNA spiked in.

Worth noting for this clonotype: The junction differs from germline at one of its ends, possibly a read error. V is TRBV5-4 and J is TRBJ2-5; D gene uncertain. The CDR3 is made up of 15 amino acids. Germline V gene sequence: CDR1 SGHNT, CDR2 YYREEE (reference sequence). CDR3 sequence reads: CAGSSILAPQETQYF. As DNA, the CDR3 is TGTGCCGGCAGCTCAATTCTCGCCCCGCAAGAGACCCAGTACTTC.

This clonotype was seen once. This clone may be a read error of a much larger clone one base away. The rearrangement links TRBV5-1 to TRBJ2-3; 8 bases line up with TRBD2. This CDR3 is built from 16 residues. Germline V lookup: CDR1 SGHRS, CDR2 YFSETQ. CDR3: CTSSSLSGISTDTQYF. CDR3 bases: TGCACCAGCAGCTCCCTTAGCGGGATAAGCACAGATACGCAGTATTTT. The whole variable domain, remainder taken from reference TRBV5-1 and TRBJ2-3, is KAGVTQTPRYLIKTRGQQVTLSCSPISGHRSVSWYQQTPGQGLQFLFEYFSETQRNKGNFPGRFSGRQFSNSRSEMNVSTLELGDSALYLCTSSSLSGISTDTQYFGPGTRLTVL.

This clonotype came up a few times. The V call is TRBV29-1, the J call TRBJ2-2; 10 bases map to TRBD2. Germline lookup yields CDR1 SQVTM and CDR2 ANQGSEA. The CDR3 is made up of 14 amino acids. The CDR3 sequence: CCAWSGRGAGELFF. CDR3 sequence (DNA): TGCTGCGCCTGGAGCGGGAGGGGGGCCGGGGAGCTGTTTTTT.

This clonotype was observed a handful of times. The V call is TRBV7-6, the J call TRBJ2-2; 7 bases agree with TRBD1. Germline CDR1 and CDR2: SGHVS and FNYEAQ. This CDR3 is built from 13 residues. V lost 5 bases and J lost 7; bases outside the gene matches: 4. The CDR3 is CASSSGTVGELFF. The CDR3 DNA reads TGTGCCAGCAGCAGTGGGACAGTCGGGGAGCTGTTTTTT.

This rearrangement joins TRBV6-1 to TRBJ2-2; 7 bases map to TRBD1. V lost 2 bases, J lost 7 bases, and 10 bases stayed unmatched. The CDR3 has 16 amino acids. Germline assignment: CDR1 MNHNS and CDR2 SASEGT. The CDR3 sequence is CASSELLGQSGGELFF. DNA of the CDR3: TGTGCCAGCAGTGAATTATTGGGACAGTCTGGCGGGGAGCTGTTTTTT.

At least ten counts were recorded for this clonotype. The chain uses TRBV4-1 and TRBJ2-7; 9 bases match TRBD1. The CDR3 loop spans 15 amino acids. The germline CDR1 and CDR2 sequences are MGHRA and YSYEKL. The ends lost 3 bases at V and 1 base at J; junction bases unmatched: 4. CDR3 loop: CASSHAGTGSYEQYF. CDR3 nucleotide sequence: TGCGCCAGCAGCCACGCCGGGACAGGGTCCTACGAGCAGTACTTC.

This clonotype has at least ten counts. The chain joins TRBV28 to TRBJ2-3; D is unresolved. V was clipped by 7 bases and J by 2 bases, with 10 bases between them. The CDR3 consists of 13 residues. The germline V gene has CDR1 MDHEN and CDR2 SYDVKM. The CDR3 coding sequence is TGTGCCAGCATTGGTGGAAACACAGATACGCAGTATTTT. It yields the protein CASIGGNTDTQYF.

This clonotype has more than one count but fewer than ten. The genes are TRBV7-9 and TRBJ2-2; TRBD1 might be the D (6 bases). The germline V gene encodes CDR1 SEHNR and CDR2 FQNEAQ (reference sequence). This CDR3 has 16 amino acids. Trimming pared 4 bases from V and 1 base from J, leaving 13 bases between. CDR3 residues: CASSSPPGQNTGELFF. As DNA, the CDR3 is TGTGCCAGCAGCTCCCCCCCGGGACAGAACACCGGGGAGCTGTTTTTT.

With respect to this clonotype: This clone may be a read error of a much larger clone one base away. The chain joins TRBV7-2 to TRBJ1-1, with 8 bases lining up with TRBD1. There are 14 residues in the CDR3. J was trimmed by 6 bases and V by 2 bases; bases with no gene match: 5. CDR1 and CDR2 (germline): SGHTA, FQGNSA. CDR3 bases: TGTGCCAGCAGCTTAACAGGGGGGCCGCCTGAAGCTTTCTTT. Translating gives CASSLTGGPPEAFF.

Details on this clonotype: This could be a read error, since a much larger clone is one nucleotide away. The chain carries TRBV28 and TRBJ2-2; D gene unclear. Looked up from germline, CDR1 is MDHEN and CDR2 is SYDVKM. The CDR3 extends over 13 amino acids. V gave up 4 bases and J gave up 9 bases, with 12 bases separating them. CDR3 DNA: TGTGCCAGCAGTTCCTTGACAACCTGGGAGCTGTTTTTT. Translating gives CASSSLTTWELFF.

Of note for this clonotype: One end of the junction is discordant with germline, which a read error may explain. The gene calls are TRBV20-1 and TRBJ1-4; tentatively, D is TRBD1 (5 bases). This CDR3 contains 14 residues. Per the germline V gene, CDR1 is DFQATT and CDR2 is SNEGSKA (reference sequence). The CDR3 reads CSADVTATNEKLVF. The CDR3 DNA reads as TGCAGTGCCGATGTGACAGCAACTAATGAAAAACTGGTTTTT.

This clonotype came up a few times. The chain uses TRBV19 and TRBJ1-5; D remains ambiguous. The germline V gene has CDR1 LNHDA and CDR2 SQIVND (reference sequence). The CDR3 spans 14 residues. Trimming shortened V by 4 bases and J by 5 bases, and 12 bases separated the two germline ends. CDR3 bases: TGTGCCAGTAGTACCCCGGACCGGGATCAGCCCCAGCATTTT. Translating it yields CASSTPDRDQPQHF.

To note about this clonotype: The junction differs from germline at one of its ends, possibly a read error. J is TRBJ2-7 and V is TRBV28; TRBD1 is a possible D gene (6 bases). The CDR3 spans 14 residues. Per germline, CDR1 MDHEN and CDR2 SYDVKM. Written as DNA, the CDR3 is TGTGCCAGCACCGACAGGACGGCAACCTACGAGCGGTACTTC. Encoded protein: CASTDRTATYERYF. The whole variable domain, filled in from reference TRBV28 and TRBJ2-7, reads DVKVTQSSRYLVKRTGEKVFLECVQDMDHENMFWYRQDPGLGLRLIYFSYDVKMKEKGDIPEGYSVSREKKERFSLILESASTNQTSMYLCASTDRTATYERYFGPGTRLTVT.

The chain joins TRBV5-6 to TRBJ1-5; D may be TRBD1 (6 bases). The length of the CDR3 is 14 residues. Trimming removed 2 bases at V and 6 bases at J, with 12 bases between. CDR1 and CDR2 (germline): SGHDT, YYEEEE. The CDR3 sequence: CASSFVQGGQPQHF. In DNA, the CDR3 is TGTGCCAGCAGCTTTGTACAGGGCGGTCAGCCCCAGCATTTT.

This clonotype has just a few counts. The genes are TRBV12-3 or TRBV12-4 and TRBJ2-7; 7 bases align to TRBD2. This CDR3 has 15 residues. The ends lost 3 bases at V and 4 bases at J; junction bases unmatched: 9. DNA of the CDR3: TGTGCCAGCAGTTTGGAACTAGCGTTAAGTTACGAGCAGTACTTC. Translating gives CASSLELALSYEQYF.

This clonotype was seen once. This may come from a read error, since a much larger clone is one base off. The conserved phenylalanine or tryptophan is not found at the CDR3 terminus, so this likely reflects a read error. The chain carries TRBV12-3 or TRBV12-4 and TRBJ2-2; D remains ambiguous. The CDR3 sequence is 11 residues long. The germline V and J ends were trimmed by 4 bases and 6 bases, with 3 bases remaining between them. The CDR3 DNA is TGTGCCAGCAGTTACTCCGGGGAGCTGTTTTCT. Translating it yields CASSYSGELFS.

This clonotype has ten or more counts. In nucleotides, the CDR3 is TGTGCCAGCAGTCCAGGGTTAAGCACAGATACGCAGTATTTT. Protein sequence: CASSPGLSTDTQYF. This chain connects TRBV27 to TRBJ2-3; a possible D gene is TRBD1 (5 bases). V lost 5 bases and J lost 0, with 9 bases in between. The CDR3 contains 14 residues. From germline, CDR1 is MNHEY and CDR2 SMNVEV (reference sequence).

In its sample, this clonotype was seen a few times. This chain connects TRBV7-3 to TRBJ2-7; D is perhaps TRBD2 (6 bases). The CDR3 runs to 13 residues. The V gene lost 5 bases and the J gene lost 6 bases, with 14 bases spanning the gap. Germline V lookup: CDR1 SGHTA, CDR2 FQGTGA. CDR3 residues: CASSPKVGGEQYF. The CDR3 nucleotides are TGTGCCAGCAGCCCTAAGGTGGGGGGCGAGCAGTACTTC.

This rearrangement joins TRBV28 to TRBJ2-3; D uncertain. V lost 6 bases, J lost 2 bases, and 12 bases lay in between. Germline values: CDR1 MDHEN, CDR2 SYDVKM. The CDR3 covers 14 residues. For the CDR3, the DNA is TGTGCCAGCAGCCCGGGTCCCTTCACAGATACGCAGTATTTT. Its translation is CASSPGPFTDTQYF. The variable domain in full, completed from reference TRBV28 and TRBJ2-3, reads DVKVTQSSRYLVKRTGEKVFLECVQDMDHENMFWYRQDPGLGLRLIYFSYDVKMKEKGDIPEGYSVSREKKERFSLILESASTNQTSMYLCASSPGPFTDTQYFGPGTRLTVL.

About this clonotype itself: An end of the junction differs from the germline gene, which may be a read error. The chain is built from TRBV7-9 and TRBJ1-5, with D tentatively TRBD1 (6 bases). The V gene's germline CDR1 is SEHNR and CDR2 FQNEAQ (reference sequence). The CDR3 has 13 amino acids. The CDR3 protein is CASSSRDNQPKHF. CDR3 bases: TGTGCCAGCAGCTCCCGGGACAATCAGCCCAAGCATTTT.

This clonotype was observed a handful of times. The CDR3 nucleotides read TGTGCCAGCAGTGAGCGGGGGCTCTACGAGCAGTACTTC. It codes for CASSERGLYEQYF. V usage is TRBV2 and J usage is TRBJ2-7, with TRBD2 as a possible D gene (7 bases). The germline gives CDR1 SNHLY, CDR2 FYNNEI. Between the trimmed V and J ends, which lost 3 bases and 3 bases, there was a span of 9 bases. The CDR3 contains 13 residues.

This clonotype was counted a few times. The chain links TRBV2 to TRBJ2-2, with a possible D match to TRBD1 (5 bases). V was cut by 6 bases and J by 7 bases, with 18 bases left in between. This CDR3 has 15 residues. Germline V gene lookup returns CDR1 SNHLY and CDR2 FYNNEI. The CDR3 region has the DNA TGTGCCAGCAGCGCAGGGATGGTGTTTAACGGGGAGCTGTTTTTT. Its protein is CASSAGMVFNGELFF.

This clonotype was counted at least ten times. The chain joins TRBV2 to TRBJ1-5, with D possibly being TRBD1 (6 bases). CDR3 length: 17 amino acids. Germline values: CDR1 SNHLY, CDR2 FYNNEI. Trimming shortened V by 2 bases and J by 5 bases, and 19 bases separated the two germline ends. The CDR3 DNA reads TGTGCCAGCAGTGAACCCCCGGACAGTCTATTCTATCAGCCCCAGCATTTT. Its protein product is CASSEPPDSLFYQPQHF.

Remarks on this clonotype: A read error is possible here, since a much larger clone lies one base away. J is TRBJ2-3 and V is TRBV7-3, with 10 bases that match TRBD2. CDR1 is SGHTA, CDR2 FQGTGA, per germline. The CDR3 is made up of 16 amino acids. The chain's CDR3 is CAGSLLGLAPTDTQYF. In nucleotides, the CDR3 is TGTGCCGGCAGCTTACTGGGACTAGCGCCTACGGATACGCAGTATTTT.

Remarks on this clonotype: This may come from a read error, since a much larger clone is one base off. A read error is likely, as this CDR3 ends without the conserved phenylalanine or tryptophan. The gene calls are TRBV29-1 and TRBJ2-5; the D call may be TRBD1 or TRBD2 (5 bases each). Looked up from germline, CDR1 is SQVTM and CDR2 is ANQGSEA. The V gene lost 6 bases and the J gene lost 5 bases, with 16 bases spanning the gap. CDR3 size: 13 residues. This CDR3 is CSVVGTTEETQYY. The CDR3, as DNA: TGCAGCGTGGTAGGGACGACGGAGGAGACCCAGTACTAC.

Turning to this clonotype: Being one base from a much bigger clone, this may be a read error. The chain is built from TRBV29-1 and TRBJ2-1; TRBD2 matches 10 bases. With 7 bases clipped from V and 9 bases from J, the junction kept 15 bases outside the gene matches. Germline values: CDR1 SQVTM, CDR2 ANQGSEA. The CDR3 is 15 amino acids. The CDR3 reads CSGLASGRFVGEQFF. The DNA for the CDR3 is TGCAGCGGTTTGGCTAGCGGGAGATTCGTTGGTGAGCAGTTCTTC.